The 17 T cell receptor beta chains reported below all come from one sample, sequenced in a study of blood T cell repertoires in COVID-19. Profiled with immunoSEQ multiplex PCR; TCRdb holds only in-frame clones, not every one. The table records around 250,000 clones, roughly 80% of them present only once. The sample consisted of PBMCs or T cells enriched from blood (not recorded which). The receptor source for this set is a young man with acute COVID-19.

This clone was observed once. V and J are TRBV3-1 (or the pseudogene TRBV3-2) and TRBJ1-4, with D tentatively TRBD1 (5 bases). The V end lost 0 bases, the J end lost 4 bases, and 12 bases lay between the germline ends. The CDR3 loop spans 16 amino acids. Germline V gives CDR1 LGHDT, CDR2 YNNKEL (reference sequence). The CDR3 sequence: CASSQDRAGYNEKLFF. CDR3 in DNA: TGTGCCAGCAGCCAAGATCGGGCAGGGTATAATGAAAAACTGTTTTTT.

This clone appeared once. This chain links TRBV12-3 or TRBV12-4 with TRBJ1-5; D is unresolved. The CDR3 is 12 residues long. Trimming left V 6 bases short and J 9 bases short, with 12 bases between. CDR3 DNA: TGTGCCAGCAGCACCCGACAAGGGCCCCAGCATTTT. It specifies CASSTRQGPQHF.

J is TRBJ2-1 and V is TRBV28; the match to TRBD2 covers 12 bases. Losses at the gene ends were 3 bases for V and 4 bases for J; bases not matched to a gene: 10. This CDR3 comprises 18 residues. Germline lookup yields CDR1 MDHEN and CDR2 SYDVKM. In nucleotides, the CDR3 is TGTGCCAGCAGTTTGAGTAAAGGGGGACTAGCGGGTTACAATGAGCAGTTCTTC. Translation gives CASSLSKGGLAGYNEQFF.

The V and J genes are TRBV5-5 and TRBJ1-3; D is undetermined. The CDR3 runs to 16 residues. CDR1 is SGHKS, CDR2 YYEKEE, per germline (reference sequence). V lost 4 bases and J lost 0, with 14 bases in between. As DNA, the CDR3 is TGTGCCAGCAGCCCCTCAGGCGTACTCTCTGGAAACACCATATATTTT. Translation gives CASSPSGVLSGNTIYF.

The chain employs TRBV2 and TRBJ1-1; 7 bases line up with TRBD1. CDR3 length: 15 residues. The V gene's germline CDR1 is SNHLY and CDR2 FYNNEI. V dropped 3 bases and J dropped 10; count of bases not matched to a gene: 14. The CDR3 DNA is TGTGCCAGCAGTGATAACAGGGGCCCATTAGATCGAGCTTTCTTT. This gives the protein CASSDNRGPLDRAFF.

The gene calls are TRBV6-1 and TRBJ2-7; D is possibly TRBD1 (5 bases). CDR1 and CDR2 (germline): MNHNS, SASEGT. V lost 1 base to trimming and J lost 6 bases, with 13 bases between them. The CDR3 extends over 14 amino acids. This CDR3 is CASSEGGTRREQYV. The CDR3 DNA reads TGTGCCAGCAGTGAAGGGGGCACGCGCCGCGAGCAGTACGTC.

The chain is built from TRBV28 and TRBJ1-2; maybe TRBD1 (6 bases). Germline CDR1 and CDR2: MDHEN and SYDVKM. The CDR3 covers 12 residues. V was pared by 8 bases and J by 3 bases, with 10 bases between. In nucleotides, the CDR3 is TGTGCCAGCTCACAGGGAGACTATGGCTACACCTTC. It codes for CASSQGDYGYTF.

V gene TRBV21-1 combines with J gene TRBJ1-4. TRBV21-1 has pseudogene status. The CDR3 extends over 8 amino acids. The CDR3 is CASAGGFF. CDR3 nucleotides: TGTGCCAGCGCGGGAGGGTTTTTT.

This chain links TRBV6-2 or TRBV6-3 with TRBJ2-5; D is undetermined. V lost 6 bases and J lost 5, with 13 bases in between. Germline values: CDR1 MNHEY, CDR2 SVGEGT. The CDR3 has 13 residues. The CDR3, as DNA: TGTGCCAGCAGCCGATCTAGACTGGAGACCCAGTACTTC. As protein: CASSRSRLETQYF.

CDR3: CASSVRGVEGYTF. The CDR3 DNA reads TGTGCCAGCAGCGTAAGAGGCGTTGAGGGCTACACCTTC. V gene TRBV9 combines with J gene TRBJ1-2; no definite D call. The CDR3 has 13 residues. From germline, CDR1 is SGDLS and CDR2 YYNGEE. V was shortened by 1 base and J by 8 bases, with 12 bases between the two germline ends. Variable domain in full (rest from reference TRBV9 and TRBJ1-2): DSGVTQTPKHLITATGQRVTLRCSPRSGDLSVYWYQQSLDQGLQFLIQYYNGEERAKGNILERFSAQQFPDLHSELNLSSLELGDSALYFCASSVRGVEGYTFGSGTRLTVV.

The chain has TRBV7-2 and TRBJ1-5; D gene ambiguous. V lost 5 bases and J 0 bases, leaving 11 bases between the germline ends. Germline CDR1 is SGHTA and CDR2 is FQGNSA. CDR3 length: 15 residues. The CDR3 DNA is TGTGCCAGCAGCAAAGGGAGCACTAGCAATCAGCCCCAGCATTTT. This codes for CASSKGSTSNQPQHF. The full variable domain, with the rest looked up from reference TRBV7-2 and TRBJ1-5, is GAGVSQSPSNKVTEKGKDVELRCDPISGHTALYWYRQSLGQGLEFLIYFQGNSAPDKSGLPSDRFSAERTGGSVSTLTIQRTQQEDSAVYLCASSKGSTSNQPQHFGDGTRLSIL.

The chain recombines TRBV28 with TRBJ2-6, with 9 bases aligning to TRBD1. The junction had 2 bases not matched to a gene; V was cut back by 8 bases and J by 3 bases. Germline V gives CDR1 MDHEN, CDR2 SYDVKM. This CDR3 contains 14 residues. The CDR3 nucleotides read TGTGCCAGCTACAGGGGGCTTGGGGCCAACGTCCTGACTTTC. Translation gives CASYRGLGANVLTF.

This chain links TRBV6-5 with TRBJ2-7, with 9 bases aligning to TRBD1. The CDR3 is 14 amino acids. V shed 10 bases, J shed 5 bases, and the junction held 12 bases outside the gene matches. The germline CDR1 and CDR2 sequences are MNHEY and SVGAGI. CDR3 loop: CATIGTGFIHEQYV. CDR3 sequence (DNA): TGTGCCACCATCGGGACAGGGTTTATCCACGAGCAGTACGTC.

This rearrangement joins TRBV4-2 to TRBJ1-2; D might be TRBD1 (6 bases). The CDR3 contains 14 residues. The germline gives CDR1 LGHNA, CDR2 YNFKEQ. Trimming took off 0 bases at V and 6 bases at J, with 11 bases between the two ends. In DNA, the CDR3 is TGTGCCAGCAGCCAAGAGAGGGGGAGCAATGGCTACACCTTC. Amino acids: CASSQERGSNGYTF.

This chain connects TRBV4-3 to TRBJ1-4; tentative D call: TRBD1 (5 bases). Trimming stripped 0 bases from V and 0 bases from J, with 8 bases between. Germline values: CDR1 LGHNA, CDR2 YSLEER. The CDR3 is 16 amino acids. The CDR3 loop is CASSQEGGATNEKLFF. CDR3 nucleotide sequence: TGCGCCAGCAGCCAAGAAGGAGGGGCAACTAATGAAAAACTGTTTTTT.

V usage is TRBV5-1 and J usage is TRBJ2-1; 8 positions agree with TRBD2. The germline gives CDR1 SGHRS, CDR2 YFSETQ. CDR3 length: 16 residues. V was clipped by 6 bases and J by 5 bases; unmatched bases: 13. The CDR3 is CASKLLAENLNNEQFF. CDR3 DNA sequence: TGCGCCAGCAAACTACTAGCGGAGAATTTAAACAATGAGCAGTTCTTC.

The chain uses TRBV24-1 and TRBJ2-5, with a possible D match to TRBD2 (5 bases). The germline V gene encodes CDR1 KGHDR and CDR2 SFDVKD. The CDR3 has 13 residues. Trimming cost V 5 bases and J 2 bases, with 8 bases left between them. The CDR3 DNA sequence: TGTGCCACCAGTGGAAAGCGGCAAGAGACCCAGTACTTC. This sequence encodes CATSGKRQETQYF.